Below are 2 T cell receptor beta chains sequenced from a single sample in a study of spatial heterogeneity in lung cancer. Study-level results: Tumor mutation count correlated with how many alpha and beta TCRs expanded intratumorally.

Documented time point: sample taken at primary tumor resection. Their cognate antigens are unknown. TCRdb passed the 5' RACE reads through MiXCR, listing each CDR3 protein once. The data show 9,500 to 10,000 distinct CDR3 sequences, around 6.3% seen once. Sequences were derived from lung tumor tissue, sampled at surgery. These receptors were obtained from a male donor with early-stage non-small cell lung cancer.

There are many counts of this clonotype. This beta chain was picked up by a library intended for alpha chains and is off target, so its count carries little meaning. DNA for the CDR3: TGTGCCAGCAGTGACCGACAGGGTGGGAACACTGAAGCTTTCTTT. Amino acids: CASSDRQGGNTEAFF. V and J are TRBV2 and TRBJ1-1; 7 bases are shared with TRBD1. The CDR3 spans 15 residues. CDR1 is SNHLY, CDR2 FYNNEI, per germline. J gave up 1 base and V 3 bases, and 5 bases lay outside the gene matches.

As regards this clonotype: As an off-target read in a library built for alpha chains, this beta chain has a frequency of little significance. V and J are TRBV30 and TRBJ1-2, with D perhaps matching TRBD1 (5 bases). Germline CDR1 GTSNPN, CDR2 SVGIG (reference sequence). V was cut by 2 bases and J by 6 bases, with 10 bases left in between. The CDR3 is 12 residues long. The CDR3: CAWSTTDNGYTF. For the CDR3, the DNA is TGTGCCTGGAGTACGACAGACAATGGCTACACCTTC.